The text below deals with one T cell receptor (beta chain). The sample originates from a study of blood T cell repertoires in COVID-19. The CDR3 sequence is 13 residues long. Germline-derived CDR1 and CDR2 are SGHDT and YYEEEE. The V and J ends lost 4 bases and 2 bases respectively, with 7 bases between them. Sequencing used immunoSEQ multiplex PCR; TCRdb keeps in-frame clones, though not all of them. Of around 200,000 clones listed, roughly four fifths are singletons. The chain uses TRBV5-6 and TRBJ1-5; D is unclear. Sequencing input: peripheral blood. The clonotype originates from a woman aged 40-49 years with acute or convalescent COVID-19. CDR3 amino acids: CASSLSGNQPQHF. DNA of the CDR3: TGTGCCAGCAGCCTATCGGGCAATCAGCCCCAGCATTTT.